Detailed here is one T cell receptor beta chain. Its antigen is unidentified. A much more abundant neighbour one base away suggests this may be a read error. Template switching, a step in the protocol, added a universal primer site, and cDNA carried unique molecular identifiers. From the 5' RACE reads, TCRdb called clonotypes with MiXCR, one entry per CDR3 protein. The sample lists roughly 1,500,000 distinct CDR3 sequences; around 29% were seen once. Healthy Caucasians alone served as donors. Germline V CDR1 and CDR2: SQVTM, ANQGSEA. Trimming took 7 bases from V and 5 from J, leaving 11 bases between them. The CDR3 covers 11 residues. The data belong to a study of identical twins. Findings and limits, study-wide: Twin-shared out-of-frame alpha sequences showed excess low generation probability. Models came in too low on out-of-frame TCR alpha sharing in monozygotic twins.

Sequencing input: cord blood. The chain employs TRBV29-1 and TRBJ1-2, with a weak D call TRBD1 (6 bases). The TCR comes from a newborn girl in good health. The CDR3 loop is CSGQQGYGYTF. The DNA for the CDR3 is TGCAGCGGTCAACAGGGTTATGGCTACACCTTC. The full variable domain, rest sourced from reference TRBV29-1 and TRBJ1-2, is SAVISQKPSRDICQRGTSLTIQCQVDSQVTMMFWYRQQPGQSLTLIATANQGSEATYESGFVIDKFPISRPNLTFSTLTVSNMSPEDSSIYLCSGQQGYGYTFGSGTRLTVV.